Below are 16 T cell receptor beta chains sequenced from a single sample in a study of blood T cell repertoires in COVID-19. Clones were read by immunoSEQ multiplex PCR, and TCRdb kept only the in-frame ones, dropping some. The sample yields about 200,000 clones, 80% to 90% seen once. The specimen was PBMCs or T cells enriched from blood (not recorded which). Source of these receptors: a woman in her late teens or twenties who had recovered from COVID-19.

This chain uses TRBV10-2 with TRBJ1-4; 8 nucleotides agree with TRBD1. Looked up from germline, CDR1 is WSHSY and CDR2 is SAAADI. The CDR3 spans 15 residues. With 5 bases clipped from V and 2 bases from J, the junction kept 4 bases outside the gene matches. The CDR3 here is CASSLQGGTNEKLFF. The CDR3 DNA is TGCGCCAGCAGTTTACAGGGGGGCACTAATGAAAAACTGTTTTTT.

J is TRBJ1-4 and V is TRBV9, with D maybe TRBD1 (5 bases). CDR3 length: 15 amino acids. Trimming stripped 0 bases from V and 8 bases from J, with 14 bases between. CDR1 SGDLS and CDR2 YYNGEE come from the germline V gene. The CDR3 sequence is CASSVDQGQIEKLFF. In nucleotides, the CDR3 is TGTGCCAGCAGCGTAGACCAGGGCCAAATAGAAAAACTGTTTTTT.

The chain is built from TRBV28 and TRBJ1-5; 9 bases map to TRBD1. Trimming cost V 6 bases and J 2 bases; bases outside gene matches: 8. Germline assignment: CDR1 MDHEN and CDR2 SYDVKM. CDR3 length equals 16 residues. This CDR3 reads CASSLETGGGNQPQHF. CDR3 in DNA: TGTGCCAGCAGCCTGGAGACAGGGGGGGGCAATCAGCCCCAGCATTTT.

The chain uses TRBV2 and TRBJ2-3; D possibly corresponds to TRBD1 (5 bases). CDR1 SNHLY and CDR2 FYNNEI come from the germline V gene. V was clipped by 1 base and J by 2 bases, with 13 bases between them. The CDR3 runs 16 residues. The CDR3 sequence is CASSEGQNTITDTQYF. In DNA form, the CDR3 reads TGTGCCAGCAGTGAAGGACAGAACACGATCACAGATACGCAGTATTTT.

The gene calls are TRBV30 and TRBJ2-1; TRBD1 agrees at 9 bases. In germline, CDR1 is GTSNPN, CDR2 SVGIG (reference sequence). The CDR3 has 13 amino acids. V trimming: 5 bases; J trimming: 9 bases; junction bases outside the gene matches: 8. The CDR3 DNA sequence: TGTGCCTGGTTGGGACAGGGTTTTTCTGAGCAGTTCTTC. Protein: CAWLGQGFSEQFF.

This clone was detected only a few times. The chain is built from TRBV7-9 and TRBJ1-1; D not resolved. Germline CDR1 SEHNR, CDR2 FQNEAQ (reference sequence). The CDR3 loop spans 12 amino acids. V gave up 1 base and J gave up 13 bases, with 13 bases separating them. In DNA, the CDR3 is TGTGCCAGCAGCTTAGGCGCGTCCCCCATTTTCTTT. Amino acids: CASSLGASPIFF.

This clone was seen only once. This rearrangement joins TRBV6-5 to TRBJ2-1, with D possibly TRBD2 on 7 matching bases. Germline-derived CDR1 and CDR2 are MNHEY and SVGAGI. Trimming stripped 0 bases from V and 15 bases from J, with 15 bases between. The CDR3 runs to 13 residues. This CDR3 is CASSYSNRGATFF. CDR3 nucleotide sequence: TGTGCCAGCAGTTACTCGAATCGGGGGGCGACGTTCTTC.

The chain uses TRBV7-2 and TRBJ1-6; 10 bases map to TRBD1. Germline trimming cut 3 bases from V and 7 bases from J; bases unmatched to any gene: 15. The CDR3 sequence is 19 residues long. Germline V CDR1 and CDR2: SGHTA, FQGNSA. DNA for the CDR3: TGTGCCAGCAGCTTGACCCGCTGGGTTACGACAGGGGGCAATTCACCCCTCCACTTT. This sequence encodes CASSLTRWVTTGGNSPLHF. The full variable domain, in which reference TRBV7-2 and TRBJ1-6 provide the parts outside the CDR3, is GAGVSQSPSNKVTEKGKDVELRCDPISGHTALYWYRQSLGQGLEFLIYFQGNSAPDKSGLPSDRFSAERTGGSVSTLTIQRTQQEDSAVYLCASSLTRWVTTGGNSPLHFGNGTRLTVT.

The chain employs TRBV19 and TRBJ2-3, with 10 nucleotides matching TRBD1. Germline loops: CDR1 LNHDA, CDR2 SQIVND (reference sequence). The ends lost 4 bases at V and 3 bases at J; junction bases unmatched: 10. The CDR3 totals 17 residues. As DNA, the CDR3 is TGTGCCAGTAGTAAGAGGGGCGGACAGGGGGGGACAGATACGCAGTATTTT. It is translated as CASSKRGGQGGTDTQYF.

J is TRBJ1-2 and V is TRBV10-3; D is possibly TRBD1 (5 bases). This CDR3 comprises 15 residues. Germline V gives CDR1 ENHRY, CDR2 SYGVKD. V was cut by 1 base and J by 4 bases, with 13 bases left in between. The CDR3 DNA sequence: TGTGCCATCAGTGAGTTGGAGGGGCGCGGCTATGGCTACACCTTC. Translation: CAISELEGRGYGYTF.

In the case of this clone: One end of the junction does not line up with germline, which may come from a read error. The chain carries TRBV5-4 and TRBJ2-1, with D possibly TRBD1 on 6 matching bases. Per germline, CDR1 SGHNT and CDR2 YYREEE (reference sequence). CDR3 length equals 15 residues. The CDR3 DNA is TGTGCCAGCAGCTTGGGGCAGGGGTCCTCCAATGAGCAGTTCTTC. Translation: CASSLGQGSSNEQFF.

The V call is TRBV5-4, the J call TRBJ2-5, with TRBD1 matching 10 bases. Trimming took 4 bases from V and 2 from J; bases not matched to a gene: 8. This CDR3 comprises 16 residues. From germline, CDR1 is SGHNT and CDR2 YYREEE (reference sequence). CDR3 nucleotides: TGTGCCAGCAGCCTCCGGACAGGGGGTCTTCAAGAGACCCAGTACTTC. This sequence encodes CASSLRTGGLQETQYF.

This chain uses TRBV5-3 with TRBJ1-6; 7 bases match TRBD1. TRBV5-3 is labeled an ORF, and its function is uncertain. Trimming cost V 7 bases and J 1 base; bases outside gene matches: 23. This CDR3 region has 21 residues. The chain's CDR3 is CARLPTSPGQPLWSYNSPLHF. The CDR3 region has the DNA TGTGCCAGACTCCCAACATCACCGGGACAGCCCCTTTGGTCCTATAATTCACCCCTCCACTTT.

Notes on this clone: Different DNA sequences within this sample yield the same CDR3. This chain links TRBV24-1 with TRBJ2-7, with 8 bases aligning to TRBD1. The length of the CDR3 is 14 residues. Germline CDR1 and CDR2: KGHDR and SFDVKD. V was clipped by 4 bases and J by 4 bases; unmatched bases: 5. This chain's CDR3 is CATSDSGQGYEQYF. The CDR3 DNA reads as TGTGCCACCAGTGACTCCGGACAGGGATACGAGCAGTACTTC.

The gene calls are TRBV7-9 and TRBJ2-1; 9 bases are a match to TRBD2. The CDR3 loop spans 18 amino acids. Germline CDR1 is SEHNR and CDR2 is FQNEAQ (reference sequence). The ends lost 5 bases at V and 6 bases at J; junction bases unmatched: 17. CDR3 region: CASSPIPRLAGWLNEQFF. CDR3 nucleotide sequence: TGTGCCAGCAGCCCAATCCCCCGGCTAGCGGGGTGGCTCAATGAGCAGTTCTTC.

The chain combines TRBV3-1 (or the pseudogene TRBV3-2) with TRBJ1-5, with D possibly being TRBD1 (6 bases). The germline V gene has CDR1 LGHDT and CDR2 YNNKEL (reference sequence). The germline V and J ends were trimmed by 8 bases and 5 bases, with 10 bases remaining between them. The CDR3 length is 12 residues. CDR3 protein: CASQTGDQPQHF. The CDR3 nucleotides read TGTGCCAGCCAGACAGGAGATCAGCCCCAGCATTTT.